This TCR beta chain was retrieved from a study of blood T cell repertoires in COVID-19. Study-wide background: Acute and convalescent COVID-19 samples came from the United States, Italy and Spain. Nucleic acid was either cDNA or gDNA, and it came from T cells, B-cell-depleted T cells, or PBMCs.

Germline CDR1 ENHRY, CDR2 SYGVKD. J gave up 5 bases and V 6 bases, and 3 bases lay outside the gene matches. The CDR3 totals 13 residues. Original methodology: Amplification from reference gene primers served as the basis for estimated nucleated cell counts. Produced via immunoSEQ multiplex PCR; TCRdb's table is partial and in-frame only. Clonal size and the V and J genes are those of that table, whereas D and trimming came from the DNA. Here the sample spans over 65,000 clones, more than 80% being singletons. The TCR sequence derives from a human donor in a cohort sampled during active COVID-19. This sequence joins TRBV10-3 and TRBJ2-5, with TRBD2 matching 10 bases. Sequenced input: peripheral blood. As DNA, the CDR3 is TGTGCCATCAGCTTGGGACTAGCGGAGACCCAGTACTTC. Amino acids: CAISLGLAETQYF.